The TCR beta chain under discussion was sequenced for a study of beta chain features in type 1 diabetes. Whole-study results and caveats: In all four CD4+ subsets, TCRB CDR3 length was significantly, moderately reduced in type 1 diabetes.

This clone occurred a few times. Its antigen remains unknown. The whole isolated RNA underwent reverse transcription, so sequencing captured expressed TCRB transcripts. Method: immunoSEQ multiplex PCR; TCRdb's copy keeps in-frame clones and lacks some. This sample has 240,000 or so clones, with more than 11% found just once. The sequencing sample was made of naive CD4+ T cells from blood. This receptor was obtained from a man under 40 with type 1 diabetes.

The CDR3 here is CASSPGTTGRTNYGYTF. In DNA form, the CDR3 reads TGTGCCAGCAGCCCGGGGACAACAGGGCGGACCAACTATGGCTACACCTTC. The chain links TRBV11-2 to TRBJ1-2; tentatively, D is TRBD1 (6 bases). The germline V and J ends were trimmed by 5 bases and 2 bases, with 21 bases remaining between them. The CDR3 runs 17 residues. Germline V gene data show CDR1 as SGHAT and CDR2 as FQNNGV.